This is a list of T cell receptor beta chains from one sample in a study of neurological immune-mediated disorders. TCRdb redid the calling of the 5' RACE reads with MiXCR, one entry per CDR3 protein. The sample comprises tens of thousands of distinct CDR3 sequences, around 3.7% of which are singletons, and around 3.7% rests with the top ten. The sample consisted of PBMCs. Receptor source: a man aged 35 to 55 with multiple sclerosis. The CDR3 runs from the conserved cysteine through the conserved F or W. Fields, in order: J gene, D gene, clone size, V gene, CDR3 protein, CDR3 DNA. D genes are given only for firm matches. Some rows have no size entry. The others give once, few or many, or a class for an expanded clone.

J gene: TRBJ2-1; D gene: .; clone size: many; V gene: TRBV27; CDR3 protein: CASSFSTGLGYNEQFF; CDR3 DNA: TGTGCCAGCAGTTTTTCTACGGGGCTGGGGTACAATGAGCAGTTCTTC
J gene: TRBJ2-5; D gene: .; clone size: many; V gene: TRBV5-5; CDR3 protein: CASSLAWDPPQETQYF; CDR3 DNA: TGTGCCAGCAGCTTGGCTTGGGACCCACCTCAAGAGACCCAGTACTTC
J gene: TRBJ1-4; D gene: .; clone size: few; V gene: TRBV7-8; CDR3 protein: CASSHRRIHNEKLFF; CDR3 DNA: TGTGCCAGCAGCCACCGGAGGATTCATAATGAAAAACTGTTTTTT
J gene: TRBJ1-2; D gene: .; clone size: many; V gene: TRBV7-2; CDR3 protein: CASSPRVPGGYTF; CDR3 DNA: TGTGCCAGCAGCCCCCGGGTACCGGGGGGCTACACCTTC
J gene: TRBJ2-3; D gene: .; clone size: many; V gene: TRBV9; CDR3 protein: CASSAQGVDTQYF; CDR3 DNA: TGTGCCAGCAGCGCCCAAGGGGTGGATACGCAGTATTTT
J gene: TRBJ2-3; D gene: TRBD2; clone size: many; V gene: TRBV29-1; CDR3 protein: CSVQGTRVSTDTQYF; CDR3 DNA: TGCAGCGTTCAGGGGACTAGGGTTAGCACAGATACGCAGTATTTT
J gene: TRBJ1-5; D gene: .; clone size: many; V gene: TRBV10-3; CDR3 protein: CASRQIGISNQPQHF; CDR3 DNA: TGTGCCTCAAGACAGATAGGAATCAGCAATCAGCCCCAGCATTTT
J gene: TRBJ2-3; D gene: TRBD2; clone size: many; V gene: TRBV5-4; CDR3 protein: CASSLVPAGGGADTQYF; CDR3 DNA: TGTGCCAGCAGCTTGGTTCCAGCGGGAGGGGGCGCAGATACGCAGTATTTT
J gene: TRBJ1-1; D gene: .; clone size: many; V gene: TRBV10-3; CDR3 protein: CAAAAGAPRAEAFF; CDR3 DNA: TGTGCGGCAGCGGCAGGGGCCCCAAGGGCTGAAGCTTTCTTT
J gene: TRBJ1-4; D gene: TRBD1; clone size: many; V gene: TRBV6-5; CDR3 protein: CASSPPGQTEKLFF; CDR3 DNA: TGTGCCAGCAGTCCCCCGGGACAGACAGAAAAACTGTTTTTT
J gene: TRBJ2-1; D gene: TRBD2; clone size: many; V gene: TRBV5-1; CDR3 protein: CASSFLAGVDEQFF; CDR3 DNA: TGCGCCAGCAGCTTCCTAGCGGGGGTAGATGAGCAGTTCTTC
J gene: TRBJ2-3; D gene: TRBD1; clone size: medium-sized; V gene: TRBV20-1; CDR3 protein: CSARDPTGADTQYF; CDR3 DNA: TGCAGTGCTAGAGATCCGACAGGGGCAGATACGCAGTATTTT
J gene: TRBJ1-5; D gene: .; clone size: few; V gene: TRBV5-6; CDR3 protein: CASSLVGISNQPQHF; CDR3 DNA: TGTGCCAGCAGCTTGGTTGGGATTAGCAATCAGCCCCAGCATTTT
J gene: TRBJ2-1; D gene: TRBD1; clone size: .; V gene: TRBV7-2; CDR3 protein: CASVNTGVLGNEQFF; CDR3 DNA: TGTGCCTCGGTAAACACAGGGGTCCTAGGCAATGAGCAGTTCTTC
J gene: TRBJ1-5; D gene: TRBD1; clone size: many; V gene: TRBV12-3/TRBV12-4; CDR3 protein: CASRGGTGNQPQHF; CDR3 DNA: TGTGCCAGCAGGGGGGGGACAGGGAATCAGCCCCAGCATTTT
J gene: TRBJ1-3; D gene: .; clone size: many; V gene: TRBV3-1; CDR3 protein: CASSPRELMAGNTIYF; CDR3 DNA: TGTGCCAGCAGCCCCAGGGAACTCATGGCTGGAAACACCATATATTTT
J gene: TRBJ2-1; D gene: .; clone size: many; V gene: TRBV12-3/TRBV12-4; CDR3 protein: CASSPEPSSYNEQFF; CDR3 DNA: TGTGCCAGCAGTCCTGAGCCGAGCTCCTACAATGAGCAGTTCTTC
J gene: TRBJ1-2; D gene: .; clone size: many; V gene: TRBV6-2/TRBV6-3; CDR3 protein: CASSPRGVAGYTF; CDR3 DNA: TGTGCCAGCAGTCCCCGGGGGGTCGCTGGCTACACCTTC
J gene: TRBJ1-1; D gene: .; clone size: many; V gene: TRBV20-1; CDR3 protein: CSARDGNTEAFF; CDR3 DNA: TGCAGTGCTAGAGACGGGAACACTGAAGCTTTCTTT
J gene: TRBJ2-5; D gene: .; clone size: many; V gene: TRBV5-1; CDR3 protein: CASSGGNRETQYF; CDR3 DNA: TGCGCCAGCAGCGGGGGGAACCGCGAGACCCAGTACTTC
J gene: TRBJ1-4; D gene: .; clone size: many; V gene: TRBV3-1; CDR3 protein: CASSQDLQGKLFF; CDR3 DNA: TGTGCCAGCAGCCAAGATTTACAGGGCAAACTGTTTTTT
J gene: TRBJ2-3; D gene: .; clone size: many; V gene: TRBV5-1; CDR3 protein: CASSLGVNTDTQYF; CDR3 DNA: TGCGCCAGCAGCTTGGGCGTCAACACAGATACGCAGTATTTT
J gene: TRBJ2-4; D gene: TRBD1; clone size: many; V gene: TRBV12-3/TRBV12-4; CDR3 protein: CASSLGQGSSKNIQYF; CDR3 DNA: TGTGCCAGCAGCCTCGGACAGGGAAGTAGCAAAAACATTCAGTACTTC
J gene: TRBJ2-3; D gene: TRBD2; clone size: many; V gene: TRBV29-1; CDR3 protein: CSVAGTSGGGTDTQYF; CDR3 DNA: TGCAGCGTTGCCGGGACTAGCGGGGGAGGCACAGATACGCAGTATTTT
J gene: TRBJ1-1; D gene: .; clone size: many; V gene: TRBV7-3; CDR3 protein: CASSLTHANTEAFF; CDR3 DNA: TGTGCCAGCAGCTTAACGCACGCAAACACTGAAGCTTTCTTT
J gene: TRBJ2-2; D gene: .; clone size: many; V gene: TRBV27; CDR3 protein: CASSPRTGNTGELFF; CDR3 DNA: TGTGCCAGCAGTCCGAGGACGGGGAACACCGGGGAGCTGTTTTTT
J gene: TRBJ2-7; D gene: .; clone size: many; V gene: TRBV3-1; CDR3 protein: CASSVLAHEQYF; CDR3 DNA: TGTGCCAGCAGCGTCCTAGCCCACGAGCAGTACTTC
J gene: TRBJ2-7; D gene: TRBD1; clone size: few; V gene: TRBV20-1; CDR3 protein: CSARDMGQGYEQYF; CDR3 DNA: TGCAGTGCTAGAGATATGGGACAGGGCTACGAGCAGTACTTC
J gene: TRBJ2-3; D gene: .; clone size: many; V gene: TRBV7-7; CDR3 protein: CASSLEGRPQSTQYF; CDR3 DNA: TGTGCCAGCAGCTTAGAGGGACGCCCACAGAGTACGCAGTATTTT
J gene: TRBJ2-6; D gene: TRBD1; clone size: many; V gene: TRBV15; CDR3 protein: CATSRGQNSGANVLTF; CDR3 DNA: TGTGCCACCAGCAGGGGACAGAACTCTGGGGCCAACGTCCTGACTTTC
J gene: TRBJ1-6; D gene: .; clone size: many; V gene: TRBV7-3; CDR3 protein: CASSSGLLNSPLHF; CDR3 DNA: TGTGCCAGCAGCTCAGGGCTCCTTAATTCACCCCTCCACTTT
J gene: TRBJ2-1; D gene: TRBD2; clone size: many; V gene: TRBV7-6; CDR3 protein: CASSVRTSGKGYEQFF; CDR3 DNA: TGTGCCAGCAGCGTCCGGACTAGCGGGAAAGGTTATGAGCAGTTCTTC
J gene: TRBJ2-3; D gene: TRBD1; clone size: many; V gene: TRBV5-1; CDR3 protein: CASSSGQGGDTQYF; CDR3 DNA: TGCGCCAGCAGCTCGGGACAGGGAGGCGATACGCAGTATTTT